This entry describes one TCR beta chain. This sample is part of a study of patients and donors after allogeneic stem cell transplantation. In TCRdb, the RT-PCR reads were re-called with MiXCR into one record per CDR3 protein. The table shows about a million distinct CDR3 sequences, with approximately 18% occurring only once. The CDR3 sequence is 16 residues long. Trimming removed 1 base at V and 2 bases at J, with 11 bases between. Germline V gene sequence: CDR1 MGHRA, CDR2 YSYEKL. The receptor was isolated from a human donor who was either an allogeneic HSCT recipient or a stem cell or donor lymphocyte infusion donor (not recorded which). It is not recorded whose cells these are; they may come from a transplant donor. The chain carries TRBV4-1 and TRBJ1-4; no definite D call. Sample: blood, either unsorted or a sorted T cell fraction (not recorded which). The DNA for the CDR3 is TGCGCCAGCAGCCAAGTGCTTTGGGCGACTAATGAAAAACTGTTTTTT. Its protein product is CASSQVLWATNEKLFF.